Presented here are 5 T cell receptor beta chains from one specimen sequenced in a study of T cells in Graves' hyperthyroidism and ophthalmopathy. Amplified TCR beta CDR3 regions came from RNA transcripts. TCR CDR3 underwent first-round RT-PCR with the HTBI primer set. TCRdb used MiXCR to reprocess the multiplex PCR reads, holding one entry per CDR3 protein. This repertoire shows 400,000 to 600,000 distinct CDR3 sequences, less than 25% found once; its top ten account for about 25%. The sequenced sample was blood. These receptors originate from a man younger than 30 with Graves' hyperthyroidism.

Many counts were recorded for this clonotype. Because the CDR3's place on the DNA is in doubt, the DNA is left out and the CDR3 is given as listed by TCRdb. The rearrangement joins TRBV6-5 to TRBJ2-5; the table's D call TRBD2 went unverified against the DNA. Inclusive of both ends, the CDR3 amounts to 16 amino acids. From germline, CDR1 is MNHEY and CDR2 SVGAGI. CDR3 protein: CASSSSGLAGEETQYF.

J is TRBJ1-5 and V is TRBV6-5, with 11 bases matching TRBD1. The CDR3 has 16 amino acids. Trimming at V came to 2 bases and at J to 3 bases, leaving 3 bases not matched to a gene. Germline V gives CDR1 MNHEY, CDR2 SVGAGI. CDR3 coding DNA: TGTGCCAGCAGTTACGGGACAGGGGGAGACAATCAGCCCCAGCATTTT. As protein: CASSYGTGGDNQPQHF.

V is TRBV6-1 and J is TRBJ1-1; D is uncertain. The germline V gene has CDR1 MNHNS and CDR2 SASEGT. Trimming stripped 5 bases from V and 0 bases from J, with 16 bases between. The CDR3 has 16 residues. The CDR3 loop is CASSTYPGGMNTEAFF. As DNA, the CDR3 is TGTGCCAGCAGTACCTACCCCGGAGGTATGAACACTGAAGCTTTCTTT.

Ten or more counts support this clonotype. The J gene is TRBJ2-7, the V gene TRBV13, with 9 bases identical to TRBD1. Losses at the gene ends were 5 bases for V and 7 bases for J; bases not matched to a gene: 6. The V gene's germline CDR1 is PRHDT and CDR2 FYEKMQ (reference sequence). CDR3 size: 13 residues. CDR3 in DNA: TGTGCCAGCAGCCGGACAGGGGAGTGGGAGCAGTACTTC. Translated: CASSRTGEWEQYF.

The chain recombines TRBV11-2 with TRBJ2-3, with 7 bases that match TRBD1. Trimming cost V 1 base and J 4 bases; bases outside gene matches: 11. CDR1 and CDR2 from the germline V gene are SGHAT and FQNNGV. This CDR3 is built from 17 residues. DNA of the CDR3: TGTGCCAGCAGCTTAGGAGGGAGTGGGACAGCCCCAGATACGCAGTATTTT. As protein: CASSLGGSGTAPDTQYF. Complete variable domain (other parts from reference TRBV11-2 and TRBJ2-3): EAGVAQSPRYKIIEKRQSVAFWCNPISGHATLYWYQQILGQGPKLLIQFQNNGVVDDSQLPKDRFSAERLKGVDSTLKIQPAKLEDSAVYLCASSLGGSGTAPDTQYFGPGTRLTVL.